This entry concerns a single TCR beta chain. Its antigen is unknown. V was pared by 5 bases and J by 15 bases, with 11 bases of the junction left unmatched. This CDR3 has 14 amino acids. Germline loops: CDR1 MNHEY, CDR2 SMNVEV (reference sequence). This sample stems from a study of CD8+ T cells in alopecia areata. For the study at large: Tofacitinib continued for 6 to 18 months and was then withheld for 6 months.

Sequencing relied on a cDNA template that was reverse transcribed from extracted RNA. TCRdb keeps only in-frame clones here, not all; method: immunoSEQ multiplex PCR. The sample shows about 140,000 clones, about 56% of them seen only once. Noted treatment: oral pan-JAK inhibitor, 5-10 mg twice daily. Study-wide results and caveats: Because one nonresponder was included, the link of baseline CD8+ expansion to response is considered uncertain.

V is TRBV27 and J is TRBJ2-4, with TRBD2 matching 12 bases. This TCR was sampled from a human donor with alopecia areata. The sample was CD8+ T cells sorted from blood, taken at week 4, from a patient treated with tofacitinib. CDR3 sequence reads: CASSQTSGGTGTYF. DNA for the CDR3: TGTGCCAGCAGTCAGACTAGCGGGGGAACCGGGACGTACTTC.